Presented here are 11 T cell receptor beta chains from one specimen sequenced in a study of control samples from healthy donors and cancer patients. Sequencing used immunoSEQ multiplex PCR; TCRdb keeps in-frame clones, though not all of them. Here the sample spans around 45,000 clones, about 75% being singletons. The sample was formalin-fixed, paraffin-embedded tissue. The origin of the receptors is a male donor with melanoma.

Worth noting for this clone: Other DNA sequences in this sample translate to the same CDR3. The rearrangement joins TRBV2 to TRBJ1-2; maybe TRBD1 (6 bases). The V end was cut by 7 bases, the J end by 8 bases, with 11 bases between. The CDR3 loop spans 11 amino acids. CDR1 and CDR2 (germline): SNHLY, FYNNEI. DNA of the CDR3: TGTGCCAGCACCAGGGGTGACGGCTACACCTTC. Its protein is CASTRGDGYTF. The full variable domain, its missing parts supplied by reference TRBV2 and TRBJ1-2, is EPEVTQTPSHQVTQMGQEVILRCVPISNHLYFYWYRQILGQKVEFLVSFYNNEISEKSEIFDDQFSVERPDGSNFTLKIRSTKLEDSAMYFCASTRGDGYTFGSGTRLTVV.

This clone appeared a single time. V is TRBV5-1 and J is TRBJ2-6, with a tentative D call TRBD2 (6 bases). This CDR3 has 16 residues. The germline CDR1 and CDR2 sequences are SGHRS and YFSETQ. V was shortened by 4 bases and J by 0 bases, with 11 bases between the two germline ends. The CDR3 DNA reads TGCGCCAGCAGCCCGGGAGCCGACTCTGGGGCCAACGTCCTGACTTTC. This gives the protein CASSPGADSGANVLTF.

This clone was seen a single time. DNA of the CDR3: TGTGCCAGCCTGACAGACGGAGAGACCCAGTACTTC. It is translated as CASLTDGETQYF. The chain employs TRBV2 and TRBJ2-5; D possibly corresponds to TRBD1 (5 bases). Trimming removed 8 bases at V and 4 bases at J, with 11 bases between. The CDR3 consists of 12 residues. CDR1 SNHLY and CDR2 FYNNEI come from the germline V gene.

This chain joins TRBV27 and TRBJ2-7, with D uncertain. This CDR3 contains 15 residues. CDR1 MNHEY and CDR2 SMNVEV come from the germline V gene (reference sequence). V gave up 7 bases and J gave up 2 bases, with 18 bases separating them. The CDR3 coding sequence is TGTGCCAGCAAAGTAGACCTTGGAGAAACCTACGAGCAGTACTTC. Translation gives CASKVDLGETYEQYF.

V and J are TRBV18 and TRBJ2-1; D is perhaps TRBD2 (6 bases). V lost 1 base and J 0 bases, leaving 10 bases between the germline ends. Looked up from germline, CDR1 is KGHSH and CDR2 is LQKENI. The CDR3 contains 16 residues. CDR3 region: CASSPLSGISYNEQFF. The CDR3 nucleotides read TGTGCCAGCTCACCACTTAGCGGCATCTCCTACAATGAGCAGTTCTTC.

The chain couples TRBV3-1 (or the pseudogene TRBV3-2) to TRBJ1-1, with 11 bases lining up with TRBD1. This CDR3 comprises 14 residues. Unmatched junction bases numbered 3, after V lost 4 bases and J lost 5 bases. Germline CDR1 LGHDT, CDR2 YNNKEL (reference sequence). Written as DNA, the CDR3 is TGTGCCAGCAGCCGAGGGACAGGGGGGACTGAAGCTTTCTTT. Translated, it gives CASSRGTGGTEAFF.

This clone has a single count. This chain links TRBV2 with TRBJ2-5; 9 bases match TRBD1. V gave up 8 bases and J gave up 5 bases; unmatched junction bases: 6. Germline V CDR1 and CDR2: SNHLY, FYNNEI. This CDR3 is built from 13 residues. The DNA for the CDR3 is TGTGCCAGCTCTCGGGACAGGGTGGAGACCCAGTACTTC. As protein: CASSRDRVETQYF.

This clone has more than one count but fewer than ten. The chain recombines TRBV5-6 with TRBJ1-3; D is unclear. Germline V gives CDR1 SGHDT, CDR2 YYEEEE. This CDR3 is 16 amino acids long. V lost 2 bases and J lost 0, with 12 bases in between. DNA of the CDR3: TGTGCCAGCAGCTTAGGAACAGATCACTCTGGAAACACCATATATTTT. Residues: CASSLGTDHSGNTIYF.

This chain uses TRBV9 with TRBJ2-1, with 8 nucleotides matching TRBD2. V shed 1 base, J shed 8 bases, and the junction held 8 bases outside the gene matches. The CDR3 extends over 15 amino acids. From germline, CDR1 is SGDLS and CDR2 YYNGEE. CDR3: CASSVREGRRDEQFF. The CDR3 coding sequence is TGTGCCAGCAGCGTACGGGAGGGCCGTAGGGATGAGCAGTTCTTC.

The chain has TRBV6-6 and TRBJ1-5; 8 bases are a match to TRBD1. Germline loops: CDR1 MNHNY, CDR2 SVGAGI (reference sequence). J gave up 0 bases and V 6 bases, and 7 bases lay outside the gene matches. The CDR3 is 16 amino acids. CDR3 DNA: TGTGCCAGCAGCCCCCAGGGGGCAAATAGCAATCAGCCCCAGCATTTT. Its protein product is CASSPQGANSNQPQHF.

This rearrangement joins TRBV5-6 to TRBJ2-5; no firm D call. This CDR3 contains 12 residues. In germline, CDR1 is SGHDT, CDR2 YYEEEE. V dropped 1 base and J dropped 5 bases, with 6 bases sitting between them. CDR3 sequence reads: CASSLRVETQYF. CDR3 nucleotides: TGTGCCAGCAGCTTGAGGGTTGAGACCCAGTACTTC.